This TCR beta chain was sequenced during a study of tissue T cells after allogeneic stem cell transplantation. The study, taken as a whole, reports: Within patients, tissue anatomy strongly shaped TCR repertoire composition. Tissue-detected TCR repertoire was only partly captured by blood and spleen T cells.

Retrospectively chosen non-transplant comparators had other cancers and at least five gastrointestinal samples, without known gastrointestinal disease. This clone qualifies as medium-sized (0.01 to 0.1%). Its antigen remains unidentified. The protocol was immunoSEQ multiplex PCR, while the TCRdb copy is restricted to in-frame clones and leaves out a portion. The sample includes about 5,800 clones, around 59% seen only once; the top ten take 20% to 25%. This CDR3 has 14 residues. V shed 8 bases and J shed 4 bases, with 16 bases lying between them. In germline, CDR1 is SGHDT, CDR2 YYEEEE. This sequence joins TRBV5-6 and TRBJ1-3, with D perhaps TRBD1 (6 bases). This clonotype was sampled from an older male donor with lung cancer. Sequenced here: tissue from the jejunum, sampled at autopsy. The CDR3 coding sequence is TGTGCCAGTGGTCCCCAGGGGATGGGAAACACCATATATTTT. It codes for CASGPQGMGNTIYF. Variable domain in full (rest from reference TRBV5-6 and TRBJ1-3): DAGVTQSPTHLIKTRGQQVTLRCSPKSGHDTVSWYQQALGQGPQFIFQYYEEEERQRGNFPDRFSGHQFPNYSSELNVNALLLGDSALYLCASGPQGMGNTIYFGEGSWLTVV.